Listed here are 9 T cell receptor beta chains from one sample, sequenced in a study of PD-L1 blockade in urothelial cancer. Method: immunoSEQ multiplex PCR; TCRdb's copy keeps in-frame clones and lacks some. Among about 19,000 clones listed, around 90% were seen once. Sequences were derived from PBMCs, sampled around atezolizumab (anti-PD-L1) treatment. These receptor sequences come from a man aged 45-60 years with urothelial cancer.

This sequence joins TRBV28 and TRBJ1-2, with 9 positions matching TRBD1. The CDR3 spans 18 residues. V shed 1 base and J 4 bases; nucleotides not matched to a gene: 13. Germline V CDR1 and CDR2: MDHEN, SYDVKM. The CDR3 DNA reads TGTGCCAGCAGTTTATACGGACAGGGGTTTGGTAGTGGCTATGGCTACACCTTC. Encoded protein: CASSLYGQGFGSGYGYTF.

This chain joins TRBV29-1 and TRBJ1-2; 7 nucleotides match TRBD1. Per the germline V gene, CDR1 is SQVTM and CDR2 is ANQGSEA. The CDR3 extends over 14 amino acids. With V trimmed by 6 bases and J by 5 bases, 12 bases remained unmatched. The CDR3 region is CSVPWQGVSYGYTF. DNA for the CDR3: TGCAGCGTACCATGGCAGGGGGTCTCGTATGGCTACACCTTC.

V usage is TRBV29-1 and J usage is TRBJ2-5; weak D call: TRBD2 (5 bases). V was clipped by 0 bases and J by 7 bases, with 12 bases between them. CDR1 is SQVTM and CDR2 is ANQGSEA in the germline V gene. The CDR3 is made up of 13 amino acids. The DNA of the CDR3 is TGCAGCGTTGAAGATCCTATGGGGAGGACCCAGTACTTC. It codes for CSVEDPMGRTQYF.

This clone showed up just once. The V gene is TRBV5-1, the J gene TRBJ2-1; 9 bases are shared with TRBD2. CDR3 length: 16 residues. Trimming removed 4 bases from V and 3 bases from J; junction bases left unmatched: 8. Looked up from germline, CDR1 is SGHRS and CDR2 is YFSETQ. The CDR3 nucleotides are TGCGCCAGCAGCGGAGCGGGGGGCCCTTACTACAATGAGCAGTTCTTC. Protein product: CASSGAGGPYYNEQFF. The full variable domain, in which reference TRBV5-1 and TRBJ2-1 provide the parts outside the CDR3, is KAGVTQTPRYLIKTRGQQVTLSCSPISGHRSVSWYQQTPGQGLQFLFEYFSETQRNKGNFPGRFSGRQFSNSRSEMNVSTLELGDSALYLCASSGAGGPYYNEQFFGPGTRLTVL.

The chain carries TRBV7-8 and TRBJ2-7, with D perhaps TRBD1 (5 bases). The CDR3 loop spans 14 amino acids. The V gene lost 1 base and the J gene lost 0 bases, with 7 bases spanning the gap. Germline V gene data show CDR1 as SGHVS and CDR2 as FQNEAQ. CDR3: CASSLGGRSYEQYF. CDR3 sequence (DNA): TGTGCCAGCAGCTTAGGGGGCCGCTCCTACGAGCAGTACTTC.

This chain joins TRBV19 and TRBJ1-3; D is undetermined. V gave up 7 bases and J gave up 0 bases, with 13 bases separating them. CDR3 length: 15 amino acids. Germline CDR1 and CDR2: LNHDA and SQIVND (reference sequence). The CDR3 is CASKISQRSGNTIYF. Here the CDR3 DNA reads TGTGCCAGTAAAATAAGTCAGCGCTCTGGAAACACCATATATTTT. The full variable domain, with the rest looked up from reference TRBV19 and TRBJ1-3, is DGGITQSPKYLFRKEGQNVTLSCEQNLNHDAMYWYRQDPGQGLRLIYYSQIVNDFQKGDIAEGYSVSREKKESFPLTVTSAQKNPTAFYLCASKISQRSGNTIYFGEGSWLTVV.

The rearrangement links TRBV27 to TRBJ2-1; 12 bases agree with TRBD1. In germline, CDR1 is MNHEY, CDR2 SMNVEV (reference sequence). This CDR3 comprises 14 residues. The V gene end was trimmed by 8 bases and the J gene end by 10 bases; junction bases not matched to a gene: 9. The CDR3 loop reads CASHGTGGSLEQFF. CDR3 nucleotide sequence: TGTGCCAGCCATGGGACAGGGGGCAGTTTAGAGCAGTTCTTC.

The sample holds one count of this clone. J is TRBJ2-1 and V is TRBV5-5, with D possibly being TRBD1 (7 bases). V shed 0 bases and J shed 5 bases, with 27 bases lying between them. CDR3 size: 20 residues. The germline V gene has CDR1 SGHKS and CDR2 YYEKEE (reference sequence). The CDR3 here is CASSLVGSGGPAKTNNEQFF. DNA of the CDR3: TGTGCCAGCAGCTTGGTGGGGTCAGGGGGGCCGGCAAAAACGAACAATGAGCAGTTCTTC. Variable domain in full (rest from reference TRBV5-5 and TRBJ2-1): DAGVTQSPTHLIKTRGQQVTLRCSPISGHKSVSWYQQVLGQGPQFIFQYYEKEERGRGNFPDRFSARQFPNYSSELNVNALLLGDSALYLCASSLVGSGGPAKTNNEQFFGPGTRLTVL.

V usage is TRBV7-2 and J usage is TRBJ1-2, with D maybe TRBD1 (6 bases). There are 16 residues in the CDR3. V lost 6 bases and J 6 bases, leaving 23 bases between the germline ends. Germline lookup yields CDR1 SGHTA and CDR2 FQGNSA. CDR3 sequence reads: CASSRRSGQGSDGYTF. For the CDR3, the DNA is TGTGCCAGCAGTCGGAGATCGGGACAAGGATCGGATGGCTACACCTTC.